This T cell receptor (beta chain) comes out of a study of blood T cell repertoires in COVID-19. Overall study: Samples came from the United States, Italy and Spain, spanning acute and convalescent COVID-19. PBMCs, B-cell-depleted T cells, or T cells were the source of the cDNA or gDNA that made up the material.

CDR1 and CDR2 from the germline V gene are LGHNA and YSLEER. The CDR3 has 15 residues. Trimming removed 3 bases from V and 11 bases from J, with 19 bases in between. Original processing notes: Reference gene primer amplification in the assay estimated nucleated cell counts. Here immunoSEQ multiplex PCR was the method, and the copy in TCRdb shows in-frame clones only, minus some. That table gives V, J and clone size, and the DNA gave D and trimming. This sample has about 47,000 clones; 80% to 85% occur once, and the top ten carry roughly 1.6%. The origin of this receptor is a middle-aged man with acute or convalescent COVID-19. The chain uses TRBV4-3 and TRBJ1-4; D is ambiguous. The sample taken for sequencing was peripheral blood. In DNA form, the CDR3 reads TGCGCCAGCAGCCACGTCCTCCAAGTAAAGGAGAAACTGTTTTTT. It is translated as CASSHVLQVKEKLFF.